This passage covers 7 T cell receptor beta chains from one sample sequenced in a study of blood T cell repertoires in COVID-19. TCRdb's table, derived via immunoSEQ multiplex PCR, lists solely in-frame clones and lacks some. Found here are tens of thousands of clones, approximately 83% of them singletons; the top ten hold about 6.9%. Source material: peripheral blood. These receptors were obtained from a man aged 30-40 years with COVID-19, enrolled during active disease.

CDR3: CASSPTGGRGYTF. CDR3 DNA sequence: TGTGCCAGCAGTCCCACAGGGGGGCGAGGCTACACCTTC. The chain combines TRBV28 with TRBJ1-2; 8 nucleotides align to TRBD1. The germline V gene encodes CDR1 MDHEN and CDR2 SYDVKM. The V segment lost 5 bases and the J segment 8 bases; nucleotides outside the gene matches: 7. This CDR3 spans 13 amino acids.

In its sample, this clone was seen once. This chain joins TRBV4-1 and TRBJ2-6, with 11 bases fitting TRBD1. Looked up from germline, CDR1 is MGHRA and CDR2 is YSYEKL. The CDR3 has 19 amino acids. Trimming removed 1 base from V and 0 bases from J; junction bases left unmatched: 5. The CDR3 sequence: CASSQGRTGGFSGANVLTF. CDR3 coding DNA: TGCGCCAGCAGCCAAGGCAGGACAGGGGGCTTCTCTGGGGCCAACGTCCTGACTTTC.

The chain's CDR3 is CASRATGKQPQHF. The CDR3 DNA is TGTGCCAGCAGGGCGACAGGGAAGCAGCCCCAGCATTTT. The gene calls are TRBV6-5 and TRBJ1-5; 7 bases are shared with TRBD1. CDR3 length: 13 amino acids. Germline V lookup: CDR1 MNHEY, CDR2 SVGAGI. The J segment lost 7 bases and the V segment lost 6 bases, leaving 6 bases of the junction unmatched.

The chain has TRBV5-1 and TRBJ2-7, with D unresolved. V was clipped by 3 bases and J by 3 bases, with 10 bases between them. Per germline, CDR1 SGHRS and CDR2 YFSETQ. The CDR3 is 13 amino acids. CDR3 loop: CASSYRSNYEQYF. The CDR3 nucleotides read TGCGCCAGCAGCTACCGAAGCAACTACGAGCAGTACTTC.

The chain combines TRBV3-1 (or the pseudogene TRBV3-2) with TRBJ1-1; D may be TRBD1 (6 bases). Germline CDR1 is LGHDT and CDR2 is YNNKEL (reference sequence). This CDR3 spans 14 amino acids. V lost 5 bases, J lost 4 bases, and 14 bases lay in between. The CDR3 DNA is TGTGCCAGCAGCGTCAGGGGTGTGGGCACTGAAGCTTTCTTT. Its protein product is CASSVRGVGTEAFF.

This chain joins TRBV30 and TRBJ2-2; D not resolved. The CDR3 runs 15 residues. From germline, CDR1 is GTSNPN and CDR2 SVGIG (reference sequence). Trimming left V 2 bases short and J 5 bases short, with 15 bases between. CDR3 in amino acids: CAWSYGPGGTGELFF. CDR3 bases: TGTGCCTGGAGTTATGGGCCCGGTGGGACCGGGGAGCTGTTTTTT.

J is TRBJ2-7 and V is TRBV6-5; 7 bases map to TRBD1. V gave up 7 bases and J gave up 3 bases; unmatched junction bases: 6. This CDR3 spans 13 amino acids. Per the germline V gene, CDR1 is MNHEY and CDR2 is SVGAGI. The CDR3 loop reads CASTPYRGYEQYF. CDR3 DNA sequence: TGTGCCAGCACCCCCTACAGGGGCTACGAGCAGTACTTC.